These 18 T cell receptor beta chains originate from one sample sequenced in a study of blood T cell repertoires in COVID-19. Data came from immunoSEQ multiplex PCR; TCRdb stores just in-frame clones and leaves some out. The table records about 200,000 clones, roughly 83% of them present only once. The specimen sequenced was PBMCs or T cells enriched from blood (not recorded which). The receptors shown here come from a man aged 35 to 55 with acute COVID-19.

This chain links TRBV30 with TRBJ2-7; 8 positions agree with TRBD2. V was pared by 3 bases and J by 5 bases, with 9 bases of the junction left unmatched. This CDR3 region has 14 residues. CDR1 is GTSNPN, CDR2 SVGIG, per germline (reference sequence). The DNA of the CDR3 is TGTGCCTGGAGGAAGAGCGGGAGACGGGACGAGCAGTACTTC. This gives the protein CAWRKSGRRDEQYF.

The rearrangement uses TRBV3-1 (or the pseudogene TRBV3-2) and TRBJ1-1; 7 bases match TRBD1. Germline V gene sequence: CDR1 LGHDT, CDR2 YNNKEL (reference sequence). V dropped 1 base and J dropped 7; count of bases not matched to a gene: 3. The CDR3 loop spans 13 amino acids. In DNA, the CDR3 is TGTGCCAGCAGCCAAGCCCCAGGGGGTGAAGCTTTCTTT. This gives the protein CASSQAPGGEAFF.

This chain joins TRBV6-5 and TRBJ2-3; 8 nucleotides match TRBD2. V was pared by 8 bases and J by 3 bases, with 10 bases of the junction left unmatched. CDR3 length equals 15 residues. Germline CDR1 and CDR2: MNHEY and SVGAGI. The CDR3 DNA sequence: TGTGCCAGCCGTACGGGAGGGAGTCAGACAGATACGCAGTATTTT. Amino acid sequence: CASRTGGSQTDTQYF.

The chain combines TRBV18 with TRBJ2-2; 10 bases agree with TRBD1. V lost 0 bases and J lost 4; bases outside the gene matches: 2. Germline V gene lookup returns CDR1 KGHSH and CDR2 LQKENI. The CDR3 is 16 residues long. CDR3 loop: CASSPPGQGLTGELFF. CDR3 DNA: TGTGCCAGCTCACCACCGGGACAGGGGCTCACCGGGGAGCTGTTTTTT.

The DNA for the CDR3 is TGCAGCGTTCGGGGGACTAGCGGGATCTACAATGAGCAGTTCTTC. Amino acids: CSVRGTSGIYNEQFF. The chain employs TRBV29-1 and TRBJ2-1; 13 positions agree with TRBD2. CDR3 size: 15 residues. CDR1 SQVTM and CDR2 ANQGSEA come from the germline V gene. V lost 5 bases to trimming and J lost 3 bases; unmatched junction nucleotides: 4.

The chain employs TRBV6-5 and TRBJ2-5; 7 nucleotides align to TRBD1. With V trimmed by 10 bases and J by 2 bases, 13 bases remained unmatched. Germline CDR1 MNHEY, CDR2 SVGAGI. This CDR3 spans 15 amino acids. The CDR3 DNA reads TGTGCCACAATATATTCACAGGGGAAGCAAGAGACCCAGTACTTC. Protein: CATIYSQGKQETQYF.

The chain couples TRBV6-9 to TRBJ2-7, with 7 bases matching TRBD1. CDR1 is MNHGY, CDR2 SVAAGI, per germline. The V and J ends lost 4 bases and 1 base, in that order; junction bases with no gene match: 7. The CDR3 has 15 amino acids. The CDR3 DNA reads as TGTGCCAGCAGTTCTACAGGGGAAATATCCTACGAGCAGTACTTC. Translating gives CASSSTGEISYEQYF.

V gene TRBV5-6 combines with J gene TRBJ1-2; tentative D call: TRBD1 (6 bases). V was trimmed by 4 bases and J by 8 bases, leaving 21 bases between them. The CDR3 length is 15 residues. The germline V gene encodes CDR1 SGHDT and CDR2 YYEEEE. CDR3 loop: CASSLGRQGTEGYTF. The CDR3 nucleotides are TGTGCCAGCAGCCTTGGCAGGCAGGGGACGGAAGGCTACACCTTC.

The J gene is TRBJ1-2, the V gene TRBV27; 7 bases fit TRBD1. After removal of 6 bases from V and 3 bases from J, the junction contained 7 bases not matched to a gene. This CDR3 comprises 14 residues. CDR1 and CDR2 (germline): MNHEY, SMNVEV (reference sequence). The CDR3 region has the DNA TGTGCCAGCAGATTCACCGACAGGGACTATGGCTACACCTTC. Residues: CASRFTDRDYGYTF.

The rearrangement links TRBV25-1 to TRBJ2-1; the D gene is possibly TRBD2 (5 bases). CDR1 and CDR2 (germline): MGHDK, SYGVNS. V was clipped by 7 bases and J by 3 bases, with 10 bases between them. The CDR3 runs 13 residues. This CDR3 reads CASIGGYYNEQFF. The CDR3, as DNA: TGTGCCAGCATAGGCGGGTACTACAATGAGCAGTTCTTC.

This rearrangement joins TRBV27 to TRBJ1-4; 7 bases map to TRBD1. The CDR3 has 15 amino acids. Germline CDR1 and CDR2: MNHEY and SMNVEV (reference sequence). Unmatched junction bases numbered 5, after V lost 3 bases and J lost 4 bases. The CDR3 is CASSFWGQINEKLFF. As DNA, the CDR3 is TGTGCCAGCAGTTTTTGGGGACAGATTAATGAAAAACTGTTTTTT.

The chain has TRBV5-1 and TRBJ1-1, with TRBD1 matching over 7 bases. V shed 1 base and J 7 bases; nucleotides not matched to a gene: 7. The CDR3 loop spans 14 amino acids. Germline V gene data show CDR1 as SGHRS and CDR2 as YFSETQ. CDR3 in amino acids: CASSLLRGQGEAFF. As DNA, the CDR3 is TGCGCCAGCAGCTTGTTAAGGGGGCAGGGTGAAGCTTTCTTT.

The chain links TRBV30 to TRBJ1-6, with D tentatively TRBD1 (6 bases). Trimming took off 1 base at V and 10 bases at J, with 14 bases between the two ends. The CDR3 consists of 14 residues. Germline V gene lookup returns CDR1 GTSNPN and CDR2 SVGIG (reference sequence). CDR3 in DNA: TGTGCCTGGAGTGCGACAGGATCAAAATCACCCCTCCACTTT. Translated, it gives CAWSATGSKSPLHF.

The CDR3 nucleotides are TGTGCCAGCAGTTACCCCTCCGTAGGGAGGTCCTACAATGAGCAGTTCTTC. Translating gives CASSYPSVGRSYNEQFF. The chain combines TRBV6-2 or TRBV6-3 with TRBJ2-1, with D perhaps TRBD2 (6 bases). Germline loops: CDR1 MNHEY, CDR2 SVGEGT. Trimming took off 2 bases at V and 1 base at J, with 15 bases between the two ends. The CDR3 length is 17 residues.

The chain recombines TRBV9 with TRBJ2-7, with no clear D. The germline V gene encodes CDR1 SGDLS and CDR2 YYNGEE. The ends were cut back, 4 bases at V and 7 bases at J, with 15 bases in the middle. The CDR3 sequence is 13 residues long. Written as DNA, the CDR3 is TGTGCCAGCAGCCCCCGATTGGGCCAGGAGCAGTACTTC. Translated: CASSPRLGQEQYF.

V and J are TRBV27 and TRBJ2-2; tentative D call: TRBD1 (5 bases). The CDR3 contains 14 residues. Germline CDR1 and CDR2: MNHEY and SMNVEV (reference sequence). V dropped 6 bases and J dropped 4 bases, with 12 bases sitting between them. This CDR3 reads CASSLQGITGELFF. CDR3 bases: TGTGCCAGCAGCTTGCAGGGAATCACCGGGGAGCTGTTTTTT.

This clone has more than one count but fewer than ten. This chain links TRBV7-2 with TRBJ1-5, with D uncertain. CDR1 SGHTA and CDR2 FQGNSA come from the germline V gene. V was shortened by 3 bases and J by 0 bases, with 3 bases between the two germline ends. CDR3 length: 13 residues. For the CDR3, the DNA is TGTGCCAGCAGCTTCGGTAGCAATCAGCCCCAGCATTTT. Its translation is CASSFGSNQPQHF. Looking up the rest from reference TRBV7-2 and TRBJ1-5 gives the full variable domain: GAGVSQSPSNKVTEKGKDVELRCDPISGHTALYWYRQSLGQGLEFLIYFQGNSAPDKSGLPSDRFSAERTGGSVSTLTIQRTQQEDSAVYLCASSFGSNQPQHFGDGTRLSIL.

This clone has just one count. Written as DNA, the CDR3 is TGTGCCAGTACCTTCGGGACAGCAAACACCGGGGAGCTGTTTTTT. It is translated as CASTFGTANTGELFF. This rearrangement joins TRBV19 to TRBJ2-2; 7 bases line up with TRBD1. Per germline, CDR1 LNHDA and CDR2 SQIVND (reference sequence). This CDR3 spans 15 amino acids. V gave up 7 bases and J gave up 2 bases; unmatched junction bases: 7. The full variable domain, in which reference TRBV19 and TRBJ2-2 provide the parts outside the CDR3, is DGGITQSPKYLFRKEGQNVTLSCEQNLNHDAMYWYRQDPGQGLRLIYYSQIVNDFQKGDIAEGYSVSREKKESFPLTVTSAQKNPTAFYLCASTFGTANTGELFFGEGSRLTVL.